This T cell receptor beta chain was sequenced in a study of blood T cell repertoires in COVID-19. Overall study: Sites across the United States, Italy and Spain contributed samples from acute and convalescent COVID-19.

The CDR3 sequence is 16 residues long. The V gene end was trimmed by 8 bases and the J gene end by 2 bases; junction bases not matched to a gene: 12. Per germline, CDR1 MNHNY and CDR2 SVGAGI (reference sequence). Per the study methods: Researchers report that nucleated cell counts were estimated from reference gene primer amplification. Sequencing was performed with immunoSEQ multiplex PCR; in TCRdb, only in-frame clones are kept and a portion is missing. The V and J calls and clone size come from that table; D and trimming were worked out from the DNA. The sample records about 220,000 clones, 80% to 90% being singletons.

The origin of this receptor is a man between 25 and 39 years old with active or convalescent COVID-19. The V call is TRBV6-6, the J call TRBJ1-5, with TRBD1 identical over 7 bases. The sequencing sample was made of peripheral blood. The chain's CDR3 is CASGVSRQGGNQPQHF. CDR3 bases: TGTGCCAGCGGCGTGTCACGACAGGGTGGCAATCAGCCCCAGCATTTT.